These 24 T cell receptor beta chains share one sample of origin, sequenced in a study of control samples from healthy donors and cancer patients (dated by TCRdb to the early 2020s). The library was made by the immunoSEQ multiplex PCR assay. TCRdb took this table from immuneACCESS and kept in-frame rearrangements with V and J called. Such tables lack part of the clones; where checked against another copy, unresolved V genes explain under half of the gap, and the rest is unexplained. This sample is represented by 75,000 to 95,000 clones; around nine tenths of them were singletons. The leading ten clones occupy about 4% of the sample. Sequencing input: blood. The receptors were sampled from a woman aged 18-29 years in good health.

This chain links TRBV5-1 with TRBJ2-3; tentatively, D is TRBD1 or TRBD2 (7 bases each). V gave up 7 bases and J gave up 4 bases, with 16 bases separating them. Per germline, CDR1 SGHRS and CDR2 YFSETQ. The length of the CDR3 is 14 residues. The CDR3 is CASRDREGSDTQYF. The CDR3 DNA follows: TGCGCCAGCCGTGACAGGGAGGGATCAGATACGCAGTATTTT.

This clone is a singleton in its sample. V gene TRBV11-2 combines with J gene TRBJ2-1; possible D gene TRBD2, 6 bases. This CDR3 spans 14 amino acids. The germline CDR1 and CDR2 sequences are SGHAT and FQNNGV. The ends were cut back, 5 bases at V and 9 bases at J, with 17 bases in the middle. The CDR3 nucleotides read TGTGCCAGCAGCGCAAGCGGCGGGGTGGGTGAGCAGTTCTTC. Protein product: CASSASGGVGEQFF.

This chain connects TRBV5-1 to TRBJ1-5; no firm D call. V was cut by 1 base and J by 7 bases, with 3 bases left in between. This CDR3 contains 11 residues. From germline, CDR1 is SGHRS and CDR2 YFSETQ. The CDR3 DNA is TGCGCCAGCAGCTTGCTCCAGCCCCAGCATTTT. This sequence encodes CASSLLQPQHF. Looking up the rest from reference TRBV5-1 and TRBJ1-5 gives the full variable domain: KAGVTQTPRYLIKTRGQQVTLSCSPISGHRSVSWYQQTPGQGLQFLFEYFSETQRNKGNFPGRFSGRQFSNSRSEMNVSTLELGDSALYLCASSLLQPQHFGDGTRLSIL.

CDR3 DNA sequence: TGTGCCAGCAGTCCTGACAGGGGATCTAACTATGGCTACACCTTC. It specifies CASSPDRGSNYGYTF. V is TRBV27 and J is TRBJ1-2, with TRBD1 matching over 8 bases. V trimming: 5 bases; J trimming: 0 bases; junction bases outside the gene matches: 5. Per germline, CDR1 MNHEY and CDR2 SMNVEV (reference sequence). The CDR3 length is 15 residues.

The gene calls are TRBV5-1 and TRBJ1-1, with 8 bases that match TRBD1. The CDR3 sequence is 14 residues long. V lost 7 bases, J lost 1 base, and 6 bases stayed unmatched. CDR1 is SGHRS and CDR2 is YFSETQ in the germline V gene. CDR3 residues: CASGAGGANTEAFF. The CDR3 DNA reads as TGCGCCAGCGGGGCAGGGGGCGCGAACACTGAAGCTTTCTTT. The full variable domain, rest sourced from reference TRBV5-1 and TRBJ1-1, is KAGVTQTPRYLIKTRGQQVTLSCSPISGHRSVSWYQQTPGQGLQFLFEYFSETQRNKGNFPGRFSGRQFSNSRSEMNVSTLELGDSALYLCASGAGGANTEAFFGQGTRLTVV.

About this clone: Sequence at one end of the junction differs from germline and may be a read error. The V gene is TRBV6-5, the J gene TRBJ2-7; 7 bases line up with TRBD1. This CDR3 is built from 14 residues. The V gene's germline CDR1 is MNHEY and CDR2 SVGAGI. CDR3 nucleotide sequence: TGTGCCAGCAGTTATGGACAGGTCTCCCACGAGCAGTACTTC. Its translation: CASSYGQVSHEQYF.

The gene calls are TRBV6-5 and TRBJ1-6; D not certain. V shed 6 bases and J shed 5 bases, with 11 bases lying between them. CDR3 length: 14 amino acids. Germline V lookup: CDR1 MNHEY, CDR2 SVGAGI. This CDR3 is CASRKGFDNSPLHF. CDR3 DNA sequence: TGTGCCAGCAGAAAGGGATTCGATAATTCACCCCTCCACTTT.

The chain joins TRBV7-9 to TRBJ1-1, with TRBD1 as a possible D gene (5 bases). The CDR3 loop spans 15 amino acids. Trimming removed 5 bases from V and 1 base from J, with 14 bases in between. Germline V gene data show CDR1 as SEHNR and CDR2 as FQNEAQ (reference sequence). The DNA of the CDR3 is TGTGCCAGCAGCGCGATGGGACTGGGGAACACTGAAGCTTTCTTT. This gives the protein CASSAMGLGNTEAFF. The whole variable domain, filled in from reference TRBV7-9 and TRBJ1-1, reads DTGVSQNPRHKITKRGQNVTFRCDPISEHNRLYWYRQTLGQGPEFLTYFQNEAQLEKSRLLSDRFSAERPKGSFSTLEIQRTEQGDSAMYLCASSAMGLGNTEAFFGQGTRLTVV.

This sequence joins TRBV12-3 or TRBV12-4 and TRBJ1-3; D is undetermined. The CDR3 spans 13 residues. The V gene lost 11 bases and the J gene lost 0 bases, with 11 bases spanning the gap. The CDR3 nucleotides read TGTGCCGTCCTGGAGGGCTCTGGAAACACCATATATTTT. Its translation: CAVLEGSGNTIYF.

The rearrangement uses TRBV7-6 and TRBJ2-7; D possibly corresponds to TRBD2 (6 bases). Trimming removed 6 bases at V and 3 bases at J, with 21 bases between. The CDR3 contains 16 residues. CDR1 and CDR2 from the germline V gene are SGHVS and FNYEAQ. CDR3 coding DNA: TGTGCCAGCAGTCCTTCTCCGGGACCGCGGGGCTACGAGCAGTACTTC. The encoded protein is CASSPSPGPRGYEQYF.

The rearrangement links TRBV6-5 to TRBJ1-2; TRBD1 is a possible D gene (6 bases). CDR1 and CDR2 (germline): MNHEY, SVGAGI. The V and J ends lost 7 bases and 4 bases respectively, with 10 bases between them. The CDR3 has 12 residues. As DNA, the CDR3 is TGTGCCAGCAAGAGGGACACCTATGGCTACACCTTC. Translated, it gives CASKRDTYGYTF.

The chain uses TRBV18 and TRBJ1-5; D is undetermined. The CDR3 consists of 13 residues. Trimming took 3 bases from V and 5 from J, leaving 8 bases between them. Germline V gene lookup returns CDR1 KGHSH and CDR2 LQKENI. The CDR3 DNA reads TGTGCCAGCTCACCCGACCGAGATCAGCCCCAGCATTTT. This gives the protein CASSPDRDQPQHF.

A note on this clone: This likely comes from a read error, as the CDR3 has no conserved phenylalanine or tryptophan at its end. The DNA is left out, because the CDR3 cannot be placed on it with certainty; the CDR3 is given as TCRdb lists it. V usage is TRBV9 and J usage is TRBJ1-1; TRBD1, the table's D call, was not compared with the DNA. Looked up from germline, CDR1 is SGDLS and CDR2 is YYNGEE. The CDR3 spans 8 residues, counting both ends. The CDR3 loop is CASTPPDK.

The chain links TRBV6-1 to TRBJ1-1; a weak D match, TRBD1 (5 bases). The CDR3 totals 13 residues. Germline V gene data show CDR1 as MNHNS and CDR2 as SASEGT. The germline V and J ends were trimmed by 3 bases and 0 bases, with 5 bases remaining between them. CDR3 DNA sequence: TGTGCCAGCAGTGAGACAGTGAACACTGAAGCTTTCTTT. It encodes CASSETVNTEAFF.

This sequence joins TRBV6-5 and TRBJ1-1; tentative D call: TRBD1 (6 bases). The CDR3 length is 15 residues. The germline V gene encodes CDR1 MNHEY and CDR2 SVGAGI. Trimming took 2 bases from V and 5 from J, leaving 15 bases between them. The CDR3 region has the DNA TGTGCCAGCAGTTACCTTGGAGGGGGAAGAACTGAAGCTTTCTTT. This gives the protein CASSYLGGGRTEAFF.

On this clone: In the same sample, other DNA sequences code for this CDR3. The chain carries TRBV13 and TRBJ2-5, with 9 bases fitting TRBD2. The germline CDR1 and CDR2 sequences are PRHDT and FYEKMQ (reference sequence). This CDR3 is 15 amino acids long. V lost 6 bases to trimming and J lost 4 bases; unmatched junction nucleotides: 9. CDR3 amino acids: CASSRASGVSETQYF. The CDR3 DNA reads as TGTGCCAGCAGTCGGGCTAGCGGGGTTTCAGAGACCCAGTACTTC.

The V gene is TRBV12-3 or TRBV12-4, the J gene TRBJ1-2; D perhaps matches TRBD1 (5 bases). CDR3 size: 13 residues. Trimming pared 8 bases from V and 6 bases from J, leaving 16 bases between. CDR3: CASVRGKADGYTF. CDR3 nucleotides: TGTGCCAGCGTTAGGGGTAAAGCTGATGGCTACACCTTC.

The chain recombines TRBV27 with TRBJ2-7; tentatively, D is TRBD2 (6 bases). Trimming pared 1 base from V and 5 bases from J, leaving 15 bases between. The CDR3 is made up of 15 amino acids. Germline assignment: CDR1 MNHEY and CDR2 SMNVEV (reference sequence). DNA for the CDR3: TGTGCCAGCAGTTTATGGGCCGGAGGGCCCGACGAGCAGTACTTC. Encoded protein: CASSLWAGGPDEQYF.

CDR3 DNA: TGTGCCAGTAGTGGGGGCCTCGGGGGCCAAGAGACCCAGTACTTC. Amino acids: CASSGGLGGQETQYF. The V gene is TRBV19, the J gene TRBJ2-5; D tentatively fits TRBD1 or TRBD2 (6 bases each). The germline V gene encodes CDR1 LNHDA and CDR2 SQIVND (reference sequence). The ends were cut back, 5 bases at V and 1 base at J, with 14 bases in the middle. CDR3 length: 15 residues.

The V gene is TRBV7-9, the J gene TRBJ1-5; D uncertain. Germline assignment: CDR1 SEHNR and CDR2 FQNEAQ (reference sequence). V lost 4 bases and J 6 bases, leaving 19 bases between the germline ends. The CDR3 is made up of 16 amino acids. CDR3 residues: CASSSTRASGGQPQHF. For the CDR3, the DNA is TGTGCCAGCAGCTCGACCCGGGCCTCGGGAGGTCAGCCCCAGCATTTT.

CDR3: CASSSIDEQFF. CDR3 DNA sequence: TGTGCCAGCTCATCGATTGATGAGCAGTTCTTC. The V call is TRBV18, the J call TRBJ2-1; the D is unclear. Trimming removed 5 bases at V and 8 bases at J, with 7 bases between. The germline gives CDR1 KGHSH, CDR2 LQKENI. This CDR3 contains 11 residues.

The rearrangement uses TRBV12-3 or TRBV12-4 and TRBJ2-7; tentatively, D is TRBD1 (5 bases). The CDR3 extends over 13 amino acids. The V gene lost 3 bases and the J gene lost 2 bases, with 8 bases spanning the gap. CDR3 sequence (DNA): TGTGCCAGCAGTTTTTCCAGGGCCTACGAGCAGTACTTC. It encodes CASSFSRAYEQYF.

V gene TRBV12-2 combines with J gene TRBJ2-6; the table's D call TRBD2 went unverified against the DNA. TRBV12-2 counts as a pseudogene. The CDR3 contains 19 residues. CDR3 nucleotides: TGTGCAAGTCGCTTAGCCACCTTGCGCAAAATGCCTGGGGCCAACGTCCTGACTTTC. Translating gives CASRLATLRKMPGANVLTF.

The rearrangement joins TRBV7-8 to TRBJ2-7, with TRBD2 as a possible D gene (6 bases). Germline CDR1 and CDR2: SGHVS and FQNEAQ. Trimming took 0 bases from V and 2 from J, leaving 11 bases between them. This CDR3 comprises 15 residues. The CDR3, as DNA: TGTGCCAGCAGCTTAGCGGCGGGACCAGCCTACGAGCAGTACTTC. Translated, it gives CASSLAAGPAYEQYF.